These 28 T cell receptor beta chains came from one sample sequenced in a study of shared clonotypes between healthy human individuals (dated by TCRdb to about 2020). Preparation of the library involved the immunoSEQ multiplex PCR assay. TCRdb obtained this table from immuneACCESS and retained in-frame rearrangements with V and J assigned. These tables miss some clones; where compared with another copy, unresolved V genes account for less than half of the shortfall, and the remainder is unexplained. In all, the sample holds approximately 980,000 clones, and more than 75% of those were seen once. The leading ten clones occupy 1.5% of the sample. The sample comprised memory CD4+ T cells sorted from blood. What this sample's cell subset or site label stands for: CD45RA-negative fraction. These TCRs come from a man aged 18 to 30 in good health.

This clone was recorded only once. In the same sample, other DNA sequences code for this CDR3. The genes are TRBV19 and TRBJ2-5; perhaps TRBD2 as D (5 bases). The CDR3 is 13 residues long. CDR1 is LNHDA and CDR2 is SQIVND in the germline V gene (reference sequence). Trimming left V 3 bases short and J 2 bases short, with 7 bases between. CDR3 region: CASSIRGQETQYF. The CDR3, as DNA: TGTGCCAGTAGTATCAGAGGGCAAGAGACCCAGTACTTC.

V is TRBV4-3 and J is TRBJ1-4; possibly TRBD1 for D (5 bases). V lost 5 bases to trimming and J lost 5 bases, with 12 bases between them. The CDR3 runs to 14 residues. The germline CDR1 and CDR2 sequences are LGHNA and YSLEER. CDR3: CASSSRDGNEKLFF. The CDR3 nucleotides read TGCGCCAGCAGCTCCCGGGACGGGAATGAAAAACTGTTTTTT.

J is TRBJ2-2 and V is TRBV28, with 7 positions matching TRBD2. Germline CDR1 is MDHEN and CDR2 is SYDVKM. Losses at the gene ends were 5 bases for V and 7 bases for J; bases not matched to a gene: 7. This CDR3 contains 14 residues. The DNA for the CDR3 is TGTGCCAGCAGTCTCACCCCGGGGGGCGGGGAGCTGTTTTTT. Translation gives CASSLTPGGGELFF. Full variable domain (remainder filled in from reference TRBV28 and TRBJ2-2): DVKVTQSSRYLVKRTGEKVFLECVQDMDHENMFWYRQDPGLGLRLIYFSYDVKMKEKGDIPEGYSVSREKKERFSLILESASTNQTSMYLCASSLTPGGGELFFGEGSRLTVL.

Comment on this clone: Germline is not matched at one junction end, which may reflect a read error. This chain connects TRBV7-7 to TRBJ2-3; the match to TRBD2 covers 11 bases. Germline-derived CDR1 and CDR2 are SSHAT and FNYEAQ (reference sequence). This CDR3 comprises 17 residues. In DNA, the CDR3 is TGTGCTAGCAGCTTAGTACTAGCGGGAGAACGCACAGATACGCAGTATTTT. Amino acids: CASSLVLAGERTDTQYF.

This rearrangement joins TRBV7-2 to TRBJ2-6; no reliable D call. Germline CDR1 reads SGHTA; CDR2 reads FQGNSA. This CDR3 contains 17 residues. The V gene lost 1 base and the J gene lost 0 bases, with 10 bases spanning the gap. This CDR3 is CASSLGMRFSGANVLTF. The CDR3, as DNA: TGTGCCAGCAGCTTAGGAATGAGGTTCTCTGGGGCCAACGTCCTGACTTTC.

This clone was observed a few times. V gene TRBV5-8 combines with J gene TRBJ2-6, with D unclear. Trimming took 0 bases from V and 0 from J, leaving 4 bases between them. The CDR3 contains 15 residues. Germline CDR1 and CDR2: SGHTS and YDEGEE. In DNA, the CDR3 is TGTGCCAGCAGCTTGGATGTCTCTGGGGCCAACGTCCTGACTTTC. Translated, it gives CASSLDVSGANVLTF.

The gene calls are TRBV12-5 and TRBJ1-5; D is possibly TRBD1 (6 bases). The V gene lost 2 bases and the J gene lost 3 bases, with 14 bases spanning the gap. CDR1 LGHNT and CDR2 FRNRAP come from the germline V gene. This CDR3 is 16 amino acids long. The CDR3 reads CASGLPPDRVNQPQHF. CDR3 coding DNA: TGTGCTAGTGGTTTGCCCCCGGACAGAGTCAATCAGCCCCAGCATTTT.

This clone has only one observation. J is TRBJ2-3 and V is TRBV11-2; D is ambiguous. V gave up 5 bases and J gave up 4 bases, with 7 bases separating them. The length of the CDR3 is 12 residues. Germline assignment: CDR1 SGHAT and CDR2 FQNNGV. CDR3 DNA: TGTGCCAGCAGCCCCCAGGCAGATACGCAGTATTTT. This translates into CASSPQADTQYF. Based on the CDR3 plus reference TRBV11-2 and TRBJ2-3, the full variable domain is EAGVAQSPRYKIIEKRQSVAFWCNPISGHATLYWYQQILGQGPKLLIQFQNNGVVDDSQLPKDRFSAERLKGVDSTLKIQPAKLEDSAVYLCASSPQADTQYFGPGTRLTVL.

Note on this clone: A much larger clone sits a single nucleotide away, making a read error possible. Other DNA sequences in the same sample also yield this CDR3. This CDR3 is CASSLAQGNTEAFF. CDR3 nucleotide sequence: TGCGCCAGCAGCTTGGCTCAGGGGAACACTGAAGCTTTCTTT. The genes are TRBV5-1 and TRBJ1-1, with TRBD1 as a possible D gene (5 bases). The germline V and J ends were trimmed by 0 bases and 1 base, with 7 bases remaining between them. Per germline, CDR1 SGHRS and CDR2 YFSETQ. This CDR3 has 14 amino acids. Variable domain in full (rest from reference TRBV5-1 and TRBJ1-1): KAGVTQTPRYLIKTRGQQVTLSCSPISGHRSVSWYQQTPGQGLQFLFEYFSETQRNKGNFPGRFSGRQFSNSRSEMNVSTLELGDSALYLCASSLAQGNTEAFFGQGTRLTVV.

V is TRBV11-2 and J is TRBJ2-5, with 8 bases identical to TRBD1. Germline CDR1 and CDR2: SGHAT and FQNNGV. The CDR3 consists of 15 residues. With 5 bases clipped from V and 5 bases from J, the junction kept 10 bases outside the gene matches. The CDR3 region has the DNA TGTGCCAGCAGCCCCCGACAGGGGAGGAGGGAGACCCAGTACTTC. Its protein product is CASSPRQGRRETQYF.

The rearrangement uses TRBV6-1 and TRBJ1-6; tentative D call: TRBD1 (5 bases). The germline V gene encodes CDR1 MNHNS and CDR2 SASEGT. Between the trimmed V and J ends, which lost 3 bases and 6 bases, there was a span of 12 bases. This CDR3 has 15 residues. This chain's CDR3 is CASSEEPGPNSPLHF. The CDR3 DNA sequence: TGTGCCAGCAGTGAGGAACCGGGACCTAATTCACCCCTCCACTTT.

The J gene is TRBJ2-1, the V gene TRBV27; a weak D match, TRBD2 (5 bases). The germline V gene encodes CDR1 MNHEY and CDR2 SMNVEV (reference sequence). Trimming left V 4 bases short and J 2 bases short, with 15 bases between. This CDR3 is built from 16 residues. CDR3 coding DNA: TGTGCCAGCAGTTCCCCCAAAGTAGCGACCTACAATGAGCAGTTCTTC. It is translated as CASSSPKVATYNEQFF.

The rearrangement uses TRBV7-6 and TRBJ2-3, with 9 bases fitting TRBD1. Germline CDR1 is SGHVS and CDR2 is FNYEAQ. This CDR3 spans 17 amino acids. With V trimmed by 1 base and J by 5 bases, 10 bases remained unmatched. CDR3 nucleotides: TGTGCCAGCAGCTTAGAGGCTAACAGGGGGCGAGGAGATACGCAGTATTTT. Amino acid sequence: CASSLEANRGRGDTQYF.

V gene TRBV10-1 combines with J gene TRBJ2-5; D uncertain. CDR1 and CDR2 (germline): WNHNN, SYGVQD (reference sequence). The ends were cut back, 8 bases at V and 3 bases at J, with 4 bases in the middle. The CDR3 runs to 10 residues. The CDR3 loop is CASPKETQYF. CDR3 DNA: TGCGCCAGCCCTAAAGAGACCCAGTACTTC.

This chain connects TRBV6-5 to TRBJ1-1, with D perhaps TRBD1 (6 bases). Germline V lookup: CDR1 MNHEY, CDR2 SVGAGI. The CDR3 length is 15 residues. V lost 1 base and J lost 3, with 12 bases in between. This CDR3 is CASSYFGRGDTEAFF. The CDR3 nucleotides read TGTGCCAGCAGTTACTTCGGCAGGGGCGACACTGAAGCTTTCTTT.

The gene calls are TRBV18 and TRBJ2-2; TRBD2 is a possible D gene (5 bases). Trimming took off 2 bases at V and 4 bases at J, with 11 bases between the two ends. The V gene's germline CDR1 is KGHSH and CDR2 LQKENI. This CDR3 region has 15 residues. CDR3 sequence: CASSPSGVGTGELFF. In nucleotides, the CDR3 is TGTGCCAGCTCACCATCCGGGGTAGGCACCGGGGAGCTGTTTTTT.

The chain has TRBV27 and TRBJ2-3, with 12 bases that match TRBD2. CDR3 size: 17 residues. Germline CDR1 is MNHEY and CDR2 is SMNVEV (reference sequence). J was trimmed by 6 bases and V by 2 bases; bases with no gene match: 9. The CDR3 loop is CASSLRRTSGKGDTQYF. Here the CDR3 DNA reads TGTGCCAGCAGTTTACGTAGGACTAGCGGGAAGGGTGATACGCAGTATTTT.

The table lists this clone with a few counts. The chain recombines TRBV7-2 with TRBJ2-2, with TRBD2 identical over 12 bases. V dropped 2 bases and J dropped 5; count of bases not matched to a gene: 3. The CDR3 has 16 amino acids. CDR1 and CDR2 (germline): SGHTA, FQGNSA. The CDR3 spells CASSLYGLAGTGELFF. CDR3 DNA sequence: TGTGCCAGCAGCTTATACGGACTAGCGGGAACCGGGGAGCTGTTTTTT. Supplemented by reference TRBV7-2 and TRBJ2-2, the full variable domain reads GAGVSQSPSNKVTEKGKDVELRCDPISGHTALYWYRQSLGQGLEFLIYFQGNSAPDKSGLPSDRFSAERTGGSVSTLTIQRTQQEDSAVYLCASSLYGLAGTGELFFGEGSRLTVL.

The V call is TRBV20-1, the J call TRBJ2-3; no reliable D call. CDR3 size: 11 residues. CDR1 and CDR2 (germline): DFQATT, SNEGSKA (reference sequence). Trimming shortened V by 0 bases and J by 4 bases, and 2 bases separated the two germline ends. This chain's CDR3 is CSARDPDTQYF. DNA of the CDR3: TGCAGTGCTAGAGATCCAGATACGCAGTATTTT.

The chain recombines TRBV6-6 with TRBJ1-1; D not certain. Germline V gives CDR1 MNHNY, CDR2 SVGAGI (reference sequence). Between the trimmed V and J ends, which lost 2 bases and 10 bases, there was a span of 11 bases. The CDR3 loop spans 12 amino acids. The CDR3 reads CASSYPPEAAFF. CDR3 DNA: TGTGCCAGCAGTTACCCCCCTGAGGCAGCTTTCTTT.

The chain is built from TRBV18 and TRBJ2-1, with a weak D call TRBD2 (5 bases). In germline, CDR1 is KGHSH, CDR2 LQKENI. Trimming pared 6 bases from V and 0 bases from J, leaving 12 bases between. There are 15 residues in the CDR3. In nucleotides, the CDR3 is TGTGCCAGCTCGGCTAGCTCGAGCTCCTACAATGAGCAGTTCTTC. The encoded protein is CASSASSSSYNEQFF.

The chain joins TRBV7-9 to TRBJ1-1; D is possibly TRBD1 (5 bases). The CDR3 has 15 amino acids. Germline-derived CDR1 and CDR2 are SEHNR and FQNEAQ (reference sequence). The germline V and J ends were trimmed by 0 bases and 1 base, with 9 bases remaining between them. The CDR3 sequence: CASSLATGENTEAFF. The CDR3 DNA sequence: TGTGCCAGCAGCTTAGCAACAGGAGAGAACACTGAAGCTTTCTTT.

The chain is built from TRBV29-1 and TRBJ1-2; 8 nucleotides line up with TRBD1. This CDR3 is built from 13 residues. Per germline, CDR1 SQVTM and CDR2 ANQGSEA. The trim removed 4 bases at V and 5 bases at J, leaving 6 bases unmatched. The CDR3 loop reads CSVAPGGIYGYTF. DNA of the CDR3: TGCAGCGTTGCGCCAGGGGGCATATATGGCTACACCTTC.

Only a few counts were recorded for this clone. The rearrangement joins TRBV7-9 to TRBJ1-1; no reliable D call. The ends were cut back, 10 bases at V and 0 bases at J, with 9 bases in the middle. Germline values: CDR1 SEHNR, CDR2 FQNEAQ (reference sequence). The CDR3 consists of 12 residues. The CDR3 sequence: CATSFMNTEAFF. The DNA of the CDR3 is TGTGCCACCAGTTTCATGAACACTGAAGCTTTCTTT.

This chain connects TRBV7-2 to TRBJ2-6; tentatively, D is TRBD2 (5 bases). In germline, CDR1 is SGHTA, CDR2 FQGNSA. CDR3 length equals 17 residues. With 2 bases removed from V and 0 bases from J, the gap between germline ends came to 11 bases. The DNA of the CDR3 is TGTGCCAGCAGCTTACGAGGGTCGGGCTCTGGGGCCAACGTCCTGACTTTC. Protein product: CASSLRGSGSGANVLTF.

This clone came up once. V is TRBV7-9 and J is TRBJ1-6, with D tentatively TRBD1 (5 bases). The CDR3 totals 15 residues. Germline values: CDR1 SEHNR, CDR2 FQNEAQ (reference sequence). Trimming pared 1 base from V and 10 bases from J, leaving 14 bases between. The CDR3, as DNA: TGTGCCAGCAGCTTAGTCGTAGGGGAGGCATCACCCCTCCACTTT. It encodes CASSLVVGEASPLHF. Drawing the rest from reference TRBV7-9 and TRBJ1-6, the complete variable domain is DTGVSQNPRHKITKRGQNVTFRCDPISEHNRLYWYRQTLGQGPEFLTYFQNEAQLEKSRLLSDRFSAERPKGSFSTLEIQRTEQGDSAMYLCASSLVVGEASPLHFGNGTRLTVT.

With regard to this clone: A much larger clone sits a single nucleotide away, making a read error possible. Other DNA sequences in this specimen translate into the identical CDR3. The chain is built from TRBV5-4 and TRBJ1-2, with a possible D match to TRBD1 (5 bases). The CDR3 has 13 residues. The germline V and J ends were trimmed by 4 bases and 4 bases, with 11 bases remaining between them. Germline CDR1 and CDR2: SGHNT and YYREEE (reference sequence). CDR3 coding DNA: TGTGCCAGCAGCCCCGACAGAGCCTATGGCTACACCTTC. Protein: CASSPDRAYGYTF.

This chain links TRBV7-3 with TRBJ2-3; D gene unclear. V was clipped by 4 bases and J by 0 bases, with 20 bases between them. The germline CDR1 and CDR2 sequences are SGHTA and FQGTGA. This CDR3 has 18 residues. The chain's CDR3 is CASSSGPQSGSSTDTQYF. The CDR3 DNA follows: TGTGCCAGCAGCTCCGGACCACAGTCCGGTTCTAGCACAGATACGCAGTATTTT.